Shown below are 15 T cell receptor beta chains from a single sample sequenced in a study of cytotoxic CD8 clonotypes in ibrutinib-treated CLL. Sequencing was performed with immunoSEQ multiplex PCR; in TCRdb, only in-frame clones are kept and a portion is missing. This table holds 40,000 or so clones, under 80% found once. The specimen comprised PBMCs, sampled after 24 months of ibrutinib treatment. The receptors were sampled from a human donor with chronic lymphocytic leukemia.

This clone was recorded at least ten times. The V and J genes are TRBV11-2 and TRBJ2-7, with 11 positions matching TRBD2. The germline V gene has CDR1 SGHAT and CDR2 FQNNGV. The length of the CDR3 is 16 residues. The trim removed 5 bases at V and 2 bases at J, leaving 8 bases unmatched. DNA for the CDR3: TGTGCCAGCAGCCCCGAACTAGCGGGGGAACCCTACGAGCAGTACTTC. Translating it yields CASSPELAGEPYEQYF.

This clone was seen more than once but under ten times. This chain joins TRBV6-5 and TRBJ2-1; TRBD2 aligns across 8 bases. This CDR3 region has 15 residues. Losses at the gene ends were 9 bases for V and 2 bases for J; bases not matched to a gene: 9. The germline V gene has CDR1 MNHEY and CDR2 SVGAGI. The CDR3 sequence is CASHGNGGAYNEQFF. In DNA, the CDR3 is TGTGCCAGTCACGGAAACGGGGGGGCCTACAATGAGCAGTTCTTC.

This chain links TRBV7-3 with TRBJ2-3; a possible D gene is TRBD1 (6 bases). Trimming pared 4 bases from V and 6 bases from J, leaving 11 bases between. Germline V gene lookup returns CDR1 SGHTA and CDR2 FQGTGA. This CDR3 contains 13 residues. For the CDR3, the DNA is TGTGCCAGCAGCTCCACAGGGCGGGATACGCAGTATTTT. Translated, it gives CASSSTGRDTQYF. The full variable domain, rest sourced from reference TRBV7-3 and TRBJ2-3, is GAGVSQTPSNKVTEKGKYVELRCDPISGHTALYWYRQSLGQGPEFLIYFQGTGAADDSGLPNDRFFAVRPEGSVSTLKIQRTERGDSAVYLCASSSTGRDTQYFGPGTRLTVL.

This clone has only one observation. This chain connects TRBV5-1 to TRBJ2-3; D is ambiguous. The CDR3 is 14 amino acids. Per the germline V gene, CDR1 is SGHRS and CDR2 is YFSETQ. With 5 bases removed from V and 1 base from J, the gap between germline ends came to 11 bases. DNA of the CDR3: TGCGCCAGCAGGGTACTTGGTGGCACAGATACGCAGTATTTT. Translation gives CASRVLGGTDTQYF. Full variable domain (outside the CDR3, taken from reference TRBV5-1 and TRBJ2-3): KAGVTQTPRYLIKTRGQQVTLSCSPISGHRSVSWYQQTPGQGLQFLFEYFSETQRNKGNFPGRFSGRQFSNSRSEMNVSTLELGDSALYLCASRVLGGTDTQYFGPGTRLTVL.

This clone was counted a single time. The chain employs TRBV10-3 and TRBJ2-3; 8 bases are a match to TRBD2. The CDR3 contains 15 residues. CDR1 and CDR2 (germline): ENHRY, SYGVKD. The V and J ends lost 6 bases and 0 bases, in that order; junction bases with no gene match: 5. The CDR3 spells CAISTSGTSTDTQYF. CDR3 sequence (DNA): TGTGCCATCAGCACTAGCGGAACTAGCACAGATACGCAGTATTTT.

The rearrangement joins TRBV7-2 to TRBJ2-3, with TRBD2 identical over 7 bases. CDR1 is SGHTA, CDR2 FQGNSA, per germline. CDR3 size: 15 residues. The V gene end was trimmed by 5 bases and the J gene end by 6 bases; junction bases not matched to a gene: 11. The CDR3 protein is CASSDGGGSWDTQYF. The CDR3 DNA is TGTGCCAGCAGCGATGGGGGAGGGTCGTGGGATACGCAGTATTTT.

This clone was counted a few times. The chain uses TRBV10-3 and TRBJ1-1, with D perhaps matching TRBD1 (6 bases). This CDR3 region has 16 residues. Trimming removed 2 bases at V and 2 bases at J, with 15 bases between. Per the germline V gene, CDR1 is ENHRY and CDR2 is SYGVKD. CDR3 in amino acids: CAISETGAGLNTEAFF. The CDR3 region has the DNA TGTGCCATCAGTGAGACGGGGGCAGGGCTTAACACTGAAGCTTTCTTT.

V gene TRBV18 combines with J gene TRBJ1-1; D is ambiguous. The V and J ends lost 3 bases and 0 bases respectively, with 8 bases between them. The CDR3 is 14 residues long. Germline-derived CDR1 and CDR2 are KGHSH and LQKENI. As DNA, the CDR3 is TGTGCCAGCTCACCTTGGGCGATGAACACTGAAGCTTTCTTT. Protein: CASSPWAMNTEAFF. Filled out from reference TRBV18 and TRBJ1-1, the complete variable domain reads NAGVMQNPRHLVRRRGQEARLRCSPMKGHSHVYWYRQLPEEGLKFMVYLQKENIIDESGMPKERFSAEFPKEGPSILRIQQVVRGDSAAYFCASSPWAMNTEAFFGQGTRLTVV.

This chain connects TRBV4-1 to TRBJ1-1, with D maybe TRBD1 (6 bases). With 4 bases removed from V and 11 bases from J, the gap between germline ends came to 17 bases. Germline assignment: CDR1 MGHRA and CDR2 YSYEKL. This CDR3 contains 13 residues. In DNA form, the CDR3 reads TGCGCCAGCAGCCGAGAAGGACAGATAGGCGCTTTCTTT. This gives the protein CASSREGQIGAFF.

The chain recombines TRBV19 with TRBJ1-5, with 8 nucleotides matching TRBD1. This CDR3 contains 21 residues. Per germline, CDR1 LNHDA and CDR2 SQIVND (reference sequence). V shed 7 bases, J shed 2 bases, and the junction held 25 bases outside the gene matches. The CDR3 coding sequence is TGTGCCAGTAAGAAGAGCTGGACAGGGCACCCGCGGGGTGTTGGCAATCAGCCCCAGCATTTT. Amino acid sequence: CASKKSWTGHPRGVGNQPQHF.

The V and J genes are TRBV27 and TRBJ1-5; 11 bases line up with TRBD1. Germline V lookup: CDR1 MNHEY, CDR2 SMNVEV (reference sequence). The CDR3 length is 15 residues. Losses at the gene ends were 5 bases for V and 9 bases for J; bases not matched to a gene: 9. The chain's CDR3 is CASSAPGQGEGPQHF. In DNA, the CDR3 is TGTGCCAGCAGTGCCCCGGGACAGGGGGAGGGGCCCCAGCATTTT.

This clone showed up many times. V gene TRBV10-3 combines with J gene TRBJ1-2; D unresolved. V lost 8 bases and J 4 bases, leaving 14 bases between the germline ends. Per germline, CDR1 ENHRY and CDR2 SYGVKD. This CDR3 region has 13 residues. The CDR3 loop is CAIRVESSYGYTF. The CDR3 DNA reads TGTGCCATCCGAGTAGAGAGTAGCTATGGCTACACCTTC.

The rearrangement links TRBV2 to TRBJ2-5, with 8 bases that match TRBD1. Germline-derived CDR1 and CDR2 are SNHLY and FYNNEI. V lost 10 bases, J lost 5 bases, and 9 bases stayed unmatched. The CDR3 extends over 13 amino acids. CDR3 sequence reads: CANQQGVWETQYF. Written as DNA, the CDR3 is TGTGCCAACCAACAGGGGGTCTGGGAGACCCAGTACTTC.

V is TRBV28 and J is TRBJ1-6, with TRBD1 identical over 8 bases. Germline assignment: CDR1 MDHEN and CDR2 SYDVKM. CDR3 length: 14 amino acids. With 7 bases clipped from V and 8 bases from J, the junction kept 7 bases outside the gene matches. The CDR3 DNA follows: TGTGCCAGCATTAAGGACAGGGAATATTCACCCCTCCACTTT. As protein: CASIKDREYSPLHF.

J is TRBJ1-6 and V is TRBV30; 7 nucleotides agree with TRBD1. Germline V gives CDR1 GTSNPN, CDR2 SVGIG (reference sequence). This CDR3 spans 17 amino acids. Losses at the gene ends were 3 bases for V and 10 bases for J; bases not matched to a gene: 18. The CDR3 loop is CAWSLTGGQRIWSPLHF. For the CDR3, the DNA is TGTGCCTGGAGCCTGACTGGGGGACAGAGAATCTGGTCACCCCTCCACTTT.